The 24 T cell receptor beta chains below come from one sample, sequenced in a study of CD8 T cells in ankylosing spondylitis. TCRdb reprocessed the 5' RACE reads via MiXCR and lists one record per CDR3 protein. The sample consists of just under 350,000 distinct CDR3 sequences, approximately 14% of them appearing once. Material for sequencing was blood, either unsorted or a sorted T cell fraction (not recorded which). These receptors all stem from a male donor with ankylosing spondylitis or in good health (not recorded which).

In this sample, this clonotype turned up many times. This chain joins TRBV5-1 and TRBJ1-1; a possible D gene is TRBD1 (6 bases). The ends were cut back, 0 bases at V and 5 bases at J, with 11 bases in the middle. In germline, CDR1 is SGHRS, CDR2 YFSETQ. The CDR3 spans 14 residues. CDR3 sequence reads: CASSLETGGTEAFF. Written as DNA, the CDR3 is TGCGCCAGCAGCTTGGAGACAGGAGGGACTGAAGCTTTCTTT.

This clonotype was found a few times. The V call is TRBV20-1, the J call TRBJ2-3; D remains unclear. CDR1 DFQATT and CDR2 SNEGSKA come from the germline V gene (reference sequence). The CDR3 loop spans 13 amino acids. Trimming pared 1 base from V and 1 base from J, leaving 6 bases between. The CDR3 spells CSARGTGTDTQYF. For the CDR3, the DNA is TGCAGTGCTAGAGGGACCGGCACAGATACGCAGTATTTT.

This clonotype was seen more than once but under ten times. The genes are TRBV29-1 and TRBJ2-3; D might be TRBD2 (6 bases). The CDR3 is 14 residues long. V was clipped by 4 bases and J by 2 bases, with 13 bases between them. Germline V gene sequence: CDR1 SQVTM, CDR2 ANQGSEA. Written as DNA, the CDR3 is TGCAGCGTTGCCCGACTAGACCTCACAGATACGCAGTATTTT. Translation gives CSVARLDLTDTQYF.

The CDR3 reads CATSRAGAGYEQYF. The CDR3 DNA reads as TGTGCCACCAGCAGAGCGGGAGCTGGGTACGAGCAGTACTTC. This rearrangement joins TRBV15 to TRBJ2-7; TRBD2 might be the D (6 bases). CDR1 and CDR2 (germline): LNHNV, YYDKDF (reference sequence). V was pared by 1 base and J by 4 bases, with 11 bases between. This CDR3 spans 14 amino acids.

This clonotype was seen more than once but under ten times. A clone one base away is much larger, so this may be a read error. The chain couples TRBV5-1 to TRBJ1-1, with D unresolved. The length of the CDR3 is 14 residues. V lost 0 bases to trimming and J lost 4 bases, with 10 bases between them. Germline CDR1 SGHRS, CDR2 YFSETQ. CDR3 coding DNA: TGCGCCAGCAGCTTGGACGGGGTGAGCACTGAAGCTTTCTTT. It specifies CASSLDGVSTEAFF.

This sequence joins TRBV7-6 and TRBJ2-3; TRBD2 agrees at 9 bases. This CDR3 has 16 residues. With V trimmed by 5 bases and J by 2 bases, 8 bases remained unmatched. Germline CDR1 and CDR2: SGHVS and FNYEAQ. CDR3 protein: CASSDPTSGSTDTQYF. In nucleotides, the CDR3 is TGTGCCAGCAGCGATCCCACTAGCGGGTCCACAGATACGCAGTATTTT.

The J gene is TRBJ2-7, the V gene TRBV4-1; 9 bases agree with TRBD1. Germline values: CDR1 MGHRA, CDR2 YSYEKL. The CDR3 totals 13 residues. V was clipped by 0 bases and J by 7 bases; unmatched bases: 1. CDR3 in amino acids: CASSQDDRGEQYF. The CDR3, as DNA: TGCGCCAGCAGCCAAGATGACAGGGGGGAGCAGTACTTC.

This clonotype was observed a handful of times. The rearrangement links TRBV4-2 to TRBJ2-1; D perhaps matches TRBD2 (6 bases). V lost 1 base, J lost 7 bases, and 20 bases lay in between. The CDR3 is 17 amino acids. Per germline, CDR1 LGHNA and CDR2 YNFKEQ. The CDR3 sequence: CASSQGKASPRGNEQFF. The CDR3 DNA reads as TGTGCCAGCAGCCAAGGGAAGGCCTCCCCACGGGGGAATGAGCAGTTCTTC.

The rearrangement uses TRBV12-3 or TRBV12-4 and TRBJ2-5, with 9 bases that match TRBD2. V lost 3 bases to trimming and J lost 6 bases; unmatched junction nucleotides: 8. This CDR3 is 15 amino acids long. CDR3 residues: CASSLGGRAAQTQYF. The CDR3 bases are TGTGCCAGCAGTTTGGGCGGGAGGGCCGCACAGACCCAGTACTTC.

This clonotype was seen only a few times. The chain employs TRBV6-1 and TRBJ2-2; the match to TRBD2 covers 10 bases. V trimming: 6 bases; J trimming: 4 bases; junction bases outside the gene matches: 5. The germline V gene has CDR1 MNHNS and CDR2 SASEGT. This CDR3 contains 15 residues. Here the CDR3 DNA reads TGTGCCAGCAGAGCTAGCGGGAGATCCACCGGGGAGCTGTTTTTT. Translation gives CASRASGRSTGELFF.

This clonotype was seen many times. The chain is built from TRBV3-1 and TRBJ1-3; D is ambiguous. CDR3 length: 16 amino acids. Germline CDR1 and CDR2: LGHDT and YNNKEL (reference sequence). The ends were cut back, 0 bases at V and 4 bases at J, with 13 bases in the middle. The CDR3 here is CASSQEGSTGGNTIYF. The CDR3 DNA is TGTGCCAGCAGCCAAGAGGGCAGTACGGGAGGAAACACCATATATTTT.

The rearrangement joins TRBV6-1 to TRBJ1-4; 7 nucleotides match TRBD1. The V segment lost 5 bases and the J segment 6 bases; nucleotides outside the gene matches: 6. The V gene's germline CDR1 is MNHNS and CDR2 SASEGT. The CDR3 contains 14 residues. The CDR3 protein is CASSKDRIDEKLFF. CDR3 bases: TGTGCCAGCAGTAAGGACAGGATTGATGAAAAACTGTTTTTT.

This clonotype was detected only a few times. This chain links TRBV11-2 with TRBJ2-3; 16 bases map to TRBD2. V lost 5 bases to trimming and J lost 7 bases; unmatched junction nucleotides: 9. The length of the CDR3 is 17 residues. Germline V CDR1 and CDR2: SGHAT, FQNNGV. In nucleotides, the CDR3 is TGTGCCAGCAGCCAGGGACTAGCGGGAGGGCCGATTTATACGCAGTATTTT. Its translation is CASSQGLAGGPIYTQYF.

This clonotype was found a few times. The chain couples TRBV27 to TRBJ2-3; unclear D gene. Germline-derived CDR1 and CDR2 are MNHEY and SMNVEV (reference sequence). The CDR3 runs 14 residues. Trimming removed 3 bases from V and 5 bases from J, with 12 bases in between. For the CDR3, the DNA is TGTGCCAGCAGTTTTTCCGGTAGAGGAGATACGCAGTATTTT. This encodes CASSFSGRGDTQYF.

V and J are TRBV12-3 or TRBV12-4 and TRBJ2-1, with D unresolved. The germline V and J ends were trimmed by 6 bases and 12 bases, with 12 bases remaining between them. The CDR3 consists of 11 residues. The CDR3 bases are TGTGCCAGCAGGAGTCTGGGCGGGCAGTTCTTC. The encoded protein is CASRSLGGQFF.

This clonotype appeared a few times. The chain combines TRBV12-3 or TRBV12-4 with TRBJ2-3, with TRBD1 identical over 9 bases. This CDR3 has 17 residues. The junction had 10 bases not matched to a gene; V was cut back by 5 bases and J by 1 base. The CDR3 DNA reads as TGTGCCAGCAGTACAACAACAGGGGGCGGAGGCACAGATACGCAGTATTTT. The encoded protein is CASSTTTGGGGTDTQYF.

The chain is built from TRBV20-1 and TRBJ2-7; D unclear. The CDR3 sequence is 11 residues long. Germline loops: CDR1 DFQATT, CDR2 SNEGSKA (reference sequence). The V end was cut by 5 bases, the J end by 7 bases, with 12 bases between. As DNA, the CDR3 is TGCAGTGCTCCGACTCCACGGGAGCAGTACTTC. This encodes CSAPTPREQYF.

This clonotype occurred a few times. The V and J genes are TRBV12-3 or TRBV12-4 and TRBJ2-4; 9 nucleotides match TRBD2. The CDR3 consists of 16 residues. V dropped 2 bases and J dropped 3; count of bases not matched to a gene: 5. This CDR3 reads CASSLLGLAYKNIQYF. The CDR3 bases are TGTGCCAGCAGTTTACTTGGACTAGCGTACAAAAACATTCAGTACTTC.

The rearrangement uses TRBV19 and TRBJ1-2, with no clear D. Trimming took off 7 bases at V and 6 bases at J, with 15 bases between the two ends. Germline V lookup: CDR1 LNHDA, CDR2 SQIVND (reference sequence). The CDR3 spans 13 residues. The CDR3 DNA reads TGTGCCAGTACCCACCCCAGGCGGGATGGCTACACCTTC. It is translated as CASTHPRRDGYTF.

The table lists this clonotype with a few counts. V and J are TRBV24-1 and TRBJ2-1; D not resolved. Germline V gene lookup returns CDR1 KGHDR and CDR2 SFDVKD. V was clipped by 1 base and J by 10 bases, with 10 bases between them. This CDR3 comprises 13 residues. The CDR3 DNA sequence: TGTGCCACCAGTGATTTTCGATCCGCGGAGCAGTTCTTC. This encodes CATSDFRSAEQFF.

This clonotype has a handful of counts. The junction shows a germline mismatch at one end, possibly a read error. V usage is TRBV20-1 and J usage is TRBJ2-2; TRBD1 matches 12 bases. From germline, CDR1 is DFQATT and CDR2 SNEGSKA (reference sequence). This CDR3 has 17 residues. In DNA, the CDR3 is TGCTGTGCTAGAGATATAGGGGACAGGGGGCGCCCGGGGGAGCTGTTTTTT. Amino acids: CCARDIGDRGRPGELFF.

This chain joins TRBV20-1 and TRBJ1-1, with D possibly matching TRBD1 (5 bases). Germline CDR1 and CDR2: DFQATT and SNEGSKA (reference sequence). This CDR3 has 13 amino acids. Trimming removed 3 bases from V and 3 bases from J, with 11 bases in between. The CDR3 region has the DNA TGCAGTGCTAGCGAGGGACCCTACACTGAAGCTTTCTTT. Protein product: CSASEGPYTEAFF.

This clonotype has just a few counts. This chain links TRBV3-1 with TRBJ1-4, with 8 bases that match TRBD1. Trimming removed 0 bases from V and 4 bases from J; junction bases left unmatched: 13. CDR3 length: 19 amino acids. From germline, CDR1 is LGHDT and CDR2 YNNKEL (reference sequence). The CDR3 DNA follows: TGTGCCAGCAGCCAAGACCACTGGACAGGGAATGAGGGTAATGAAAAACTGTTTTTT. It is translated as CASSQDHWTGNEGNEKLFF.

The J gene is TRBJ2-3, the V gene TRBV30, with 10 bases lining up with TRBD1. V shed 2 bases, J shed 1 base, and the junction held 6 bases outside the gene matches. Germline loops: CDR1 GTSNPN, CDR2 SVGIG (reference sequence). The CDR3 covers 16 residues. For the CDR3, the DNA is TGTGCCTGGAGTCACCGGACAGGGGGAGGCACAGATACGCAGTATTTT. This codes for CAWSHRTGGGTDTQYF.